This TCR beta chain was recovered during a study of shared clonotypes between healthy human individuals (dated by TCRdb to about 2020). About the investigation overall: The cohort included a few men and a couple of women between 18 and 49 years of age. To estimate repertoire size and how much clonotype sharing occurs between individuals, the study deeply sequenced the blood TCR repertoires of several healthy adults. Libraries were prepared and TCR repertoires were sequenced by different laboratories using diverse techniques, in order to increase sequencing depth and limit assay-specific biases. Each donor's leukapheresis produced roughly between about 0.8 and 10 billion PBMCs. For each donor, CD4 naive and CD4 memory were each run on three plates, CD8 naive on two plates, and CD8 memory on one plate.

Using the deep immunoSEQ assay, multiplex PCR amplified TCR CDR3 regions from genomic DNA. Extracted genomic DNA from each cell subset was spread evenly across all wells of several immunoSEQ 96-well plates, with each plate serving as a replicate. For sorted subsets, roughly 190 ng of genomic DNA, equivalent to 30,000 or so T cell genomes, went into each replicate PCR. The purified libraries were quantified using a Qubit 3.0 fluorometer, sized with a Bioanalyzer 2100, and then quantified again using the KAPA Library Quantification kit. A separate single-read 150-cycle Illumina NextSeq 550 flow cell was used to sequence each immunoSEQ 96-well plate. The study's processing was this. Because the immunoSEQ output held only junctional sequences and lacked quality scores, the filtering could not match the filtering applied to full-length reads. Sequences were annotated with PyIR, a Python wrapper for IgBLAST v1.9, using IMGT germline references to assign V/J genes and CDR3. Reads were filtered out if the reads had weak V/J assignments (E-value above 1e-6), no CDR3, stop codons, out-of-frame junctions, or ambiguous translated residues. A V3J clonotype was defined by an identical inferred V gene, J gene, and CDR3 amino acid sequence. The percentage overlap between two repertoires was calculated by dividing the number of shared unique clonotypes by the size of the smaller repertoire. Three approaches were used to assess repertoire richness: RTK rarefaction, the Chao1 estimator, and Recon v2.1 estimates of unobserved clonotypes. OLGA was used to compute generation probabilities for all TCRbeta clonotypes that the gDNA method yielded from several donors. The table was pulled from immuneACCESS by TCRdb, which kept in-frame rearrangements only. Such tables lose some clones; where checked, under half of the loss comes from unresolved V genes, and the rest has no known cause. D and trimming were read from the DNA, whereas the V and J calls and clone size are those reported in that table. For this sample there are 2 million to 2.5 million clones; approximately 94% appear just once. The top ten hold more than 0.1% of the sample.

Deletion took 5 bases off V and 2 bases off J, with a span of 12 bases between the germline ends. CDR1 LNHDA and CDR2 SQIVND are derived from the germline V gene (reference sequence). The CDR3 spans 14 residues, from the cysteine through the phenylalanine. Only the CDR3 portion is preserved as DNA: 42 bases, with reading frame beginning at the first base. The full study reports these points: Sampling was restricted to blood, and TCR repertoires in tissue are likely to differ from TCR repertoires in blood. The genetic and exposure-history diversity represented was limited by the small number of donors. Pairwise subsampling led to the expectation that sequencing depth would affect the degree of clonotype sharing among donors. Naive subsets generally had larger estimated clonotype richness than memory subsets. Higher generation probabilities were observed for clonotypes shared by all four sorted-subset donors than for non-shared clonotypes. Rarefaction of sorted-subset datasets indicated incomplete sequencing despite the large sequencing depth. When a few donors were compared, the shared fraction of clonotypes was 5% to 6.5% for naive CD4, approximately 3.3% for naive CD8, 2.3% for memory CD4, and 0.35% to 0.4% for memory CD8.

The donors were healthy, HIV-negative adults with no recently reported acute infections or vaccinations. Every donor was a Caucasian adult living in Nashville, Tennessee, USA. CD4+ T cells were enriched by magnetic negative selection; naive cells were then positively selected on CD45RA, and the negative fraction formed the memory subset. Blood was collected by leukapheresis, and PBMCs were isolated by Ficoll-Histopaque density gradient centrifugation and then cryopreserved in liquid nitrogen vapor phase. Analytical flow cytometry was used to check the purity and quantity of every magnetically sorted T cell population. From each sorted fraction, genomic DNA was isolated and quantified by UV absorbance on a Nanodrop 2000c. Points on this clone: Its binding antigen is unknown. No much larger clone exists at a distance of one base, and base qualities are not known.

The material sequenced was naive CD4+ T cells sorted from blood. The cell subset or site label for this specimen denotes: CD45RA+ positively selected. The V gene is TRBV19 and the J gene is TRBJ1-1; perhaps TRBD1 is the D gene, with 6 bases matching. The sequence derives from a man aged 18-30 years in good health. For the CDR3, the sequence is CASSGWGRNTEAFF. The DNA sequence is TGTGCCAGTAGTGGGTGGGGGCGCAACACTGAAGCTTTCTTT.